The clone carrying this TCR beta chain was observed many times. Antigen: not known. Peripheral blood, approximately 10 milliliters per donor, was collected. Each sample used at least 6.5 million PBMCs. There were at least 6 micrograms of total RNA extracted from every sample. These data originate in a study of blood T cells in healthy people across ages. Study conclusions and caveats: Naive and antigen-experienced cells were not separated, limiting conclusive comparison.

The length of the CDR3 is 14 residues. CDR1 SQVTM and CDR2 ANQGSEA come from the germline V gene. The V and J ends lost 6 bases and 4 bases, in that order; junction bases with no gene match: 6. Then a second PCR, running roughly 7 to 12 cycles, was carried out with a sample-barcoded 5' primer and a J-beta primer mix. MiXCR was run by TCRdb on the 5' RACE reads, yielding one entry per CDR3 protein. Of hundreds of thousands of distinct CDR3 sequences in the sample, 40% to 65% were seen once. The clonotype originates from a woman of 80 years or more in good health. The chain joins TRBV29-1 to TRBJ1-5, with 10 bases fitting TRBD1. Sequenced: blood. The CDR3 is CSVGDRGPNQPQHF. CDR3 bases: TGCAGCGTGGGGGACAGGGGACCGAATCAGCCCCAGCATTTT. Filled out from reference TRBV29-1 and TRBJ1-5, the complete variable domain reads SAVISQKPSRDICQRGTSLTIQCQVDSQVTMMFWYRQQPGQSLTLIATANQGSEATYESGFVIDKFPISRPNLTFSTLTVSNMSPEDSSIYLCSVGDRGPNQPQHFGDGTRLSIL.